This TCR beta chain was sequenced for a study of response to subunit inactivated influenza vaccine. Broader study findings: The authors proposed limited new T cell recruitment per seasonal influenza vaccination.

This CDR3 spans 15 amino acids. CDR1 is ENHRY and CDR2 is SYGVKD in the germline V gene. V lost 10 bases and J lost 8, with 23 bases in between. TCRdb independently ran MiXCR on the RT-PCR reads; one entry per CDR3 protein. The profile covers hundreds of thousands of distinct CDR3 sequences, with around 25% appearing a single time and 1.5% to 2% taken by the ten largest. Worth noting for this clonotype: Antigen: not known.

The chain combines TRBV10-3 with TRBJ1-4, with D perhaps TRBD1 (6 bases). The sequence was obtained from a man aged 50 to 59 who received an inactivated influenza vaccine. This specimen consisted of CD4+ T cells sorted from PBMCs, obtained 5 days after vaccination. DNA for the CDR3: TGTGCCAGCATCCGGGACATCCTACCGGGCGAAAAACTGTTTTTT. The encoded protein is CASIRDILPGEKLFF.